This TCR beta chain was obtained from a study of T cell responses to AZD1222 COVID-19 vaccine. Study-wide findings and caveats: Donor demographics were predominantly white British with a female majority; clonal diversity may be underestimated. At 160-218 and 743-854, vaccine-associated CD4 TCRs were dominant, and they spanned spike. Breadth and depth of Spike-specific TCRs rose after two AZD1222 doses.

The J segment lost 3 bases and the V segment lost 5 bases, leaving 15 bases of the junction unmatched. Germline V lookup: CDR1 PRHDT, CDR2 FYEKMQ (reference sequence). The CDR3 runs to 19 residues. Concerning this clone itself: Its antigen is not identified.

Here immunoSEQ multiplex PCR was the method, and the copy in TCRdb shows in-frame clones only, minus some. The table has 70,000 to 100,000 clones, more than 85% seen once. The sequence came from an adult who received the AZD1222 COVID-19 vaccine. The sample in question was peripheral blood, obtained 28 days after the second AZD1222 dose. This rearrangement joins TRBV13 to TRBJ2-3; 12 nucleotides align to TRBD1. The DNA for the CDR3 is TGTGCCAGCAGCGAGGTCCCGGGACAGGGGGCGTATAGTACAGATACGCAGTATTTT. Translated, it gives CASSEVPGQGAYSTDTQYF.